This TCR beta chain was documented in a study of blood T cell repertoires in COVID-19. The trim removed 0 bases at V and 5 bases at J, leaving 5 bases unmatched. The CDR3 is 15 amino acids. Germline CDR1 reads SGHTS; CDR2 reads YDEGEE. Methods used by the authors: Amplified reference gene primers provided the basis for estimating nucleated cell counts. The repertoire was sequenced with immunoSEQ multiplex PCR; TCRdb's copy has only in-frame clones and lacks some. The V and J calls and the clone size are those of that table, but D and trimming were determined from the DNA. The table has 200,000 to 250,000 clones, about 80% seen once.

The receptor's source is a man in his thirties or forties who had recovered from COVID-19. The sample consisted of peripheral blood. V and J are TRBV5-8 and TRBJ2-5, with 9 bases identical to TRBD1. This chain's CDR3 is CASSLGYRGRETQYF. CDR3 coding DNA: TGTGCCAGCAGCTTGGGTTACAGGGGGCGGGAGACCCAGTACTTC.